This entry features one T cell receptor (beta chain) sequence. Original handling: The assay estimated nucleated cells by amplifying reference gene primers. Clones were read by immunoSEQ multiplex PCR, and TCRdb kept only the in-frame ones, dropping some. From that table come the V and J calls and clone size; the DNA was used to work out D and trimming. Found here are 150,000 or so clones, roughly 93% of them singletons; the top ten hold under 2%. This CDR3 comprises 13 residues. The V end lost 6 bases, the J end lost 2 bases, and 7 bases lay between the germline ends. CDR1 and CDR2 from the germline V gene are SGHVS and FQNEAQ. This sample stems from a study of blood T cell repertoires in COVID-19.

The chain employs TRBV7-8 and TRBJ1-4; D might be TRBD1 (5 bases). The sample was peripheral blood. The source is a woman in her fifties or sixties with COVID-19, enrolled during active disease. The CDR3 sequence: CASRGQTNEKLFF. CDR3 coding DNA: TGTGCCAGCAGGGGGCAGACTAATGAAAAACTGTTTTTT. Full variable domain (missing parts from reference TRBV7-8 and TRBJ1-4): GAGVSQSPRYKVAKRGQDVALRCDPISGHVSLFWYQQALGQGPEFLTYFQNEAQLDKSGLPSDRFFAERPEGSVSTLKIQRTQQEDSAVYLCASRGQTNEKLFFGSGTQLSVL.